The next 12 T cell receptor beta chains were all read from a single sample in a study of T cells in Graves' hyperthyroidism and ophthalmopathy. RNA transcripts yielded amplified TCR beta CDR3 regions. Using the HTBI primer set, a first-round RT-PCR was run on the TCR CDR3. TCRdb independently ran MiXCR on the multiplex PCR reads; one entry per CDR3 protein. The top ten clones hold roughly a sixth of a sample with 730,000 or so distinct CDR3 sequences, about 17% of them seen once. Sequencing was carried out using blood. All receptors derive from a woman aged 50 to 60 with Graves' hyperthyroidism that later progressed to Graves' ophthalmopathy.

This chain uses TRBV10-3 with TRBJ2-6; D is unresolved. Germline CDR1 is ENHRY and CDR2 is SYGVKD. This CDR3 has 16 residues. V gave up 0 bases and J gave up 0 bases, with 6 bases separating them. The CDR3: CAISESTVSGANVLTF. DNA of the CDR3: TGTGCCATCAGTGAGTCGACGGTCTCTGGGGCCAACGTCCTGACTTTC.

This clonotype was found many times. The chain joins TRBV5-1 to TRBJ1-5; 9 positions agree with TRBD1. The germline CDR1 and CDR2 sequences are SGHRS and YFSETQ. V was pared by 4 bases and J by 4 bases, with 9 bases of the junction left unmatched. The CDR3 contains 16 residues. DNA of the CDR3: TGCGCCAGCAGCCCCGTCCGGGACAGGGCTAATCAGCCCCAGCATTTT. Translating it yields CASSPVRDRANQPQHF.

The J gene is TRBJ1-5, the V gene TRBV19, with a tentative D call TRBD1 (5 bases). CDR1 and CDR2 (germline): LNHDA, SQIVND (reference sequence). Trimming removed 3 bases from V and 4 bases from J, with 7 bases in between. The CDR3 has 13 amino acids. In nucleotides, the CDR3 is TGTGCCAGTAGTATGGGGCCAAATCAGCCCCAGCATTTT. It encodes CASSMGPNQPQHF.

In its sample, this clonotype was seen a few times. The rearrangement links TRBV7-9 to TRBJ2-7; 8 bases fit TRBD2. This CDR3 has 15 residues. Germline CDR1 SEHNR, CDR2 FQNEAQ (reference sequence). V was pared by 5 bases and J by 6 bases, with 12 bases of the junction left unmatched. Here the CDR3 DNA reads TGTGCCAGCAGCGTGAACAGCGGGGGAGCAATCGAGCAGTACTTC. Translating gives CASSVNSGGAIEQYF. Looking up the rest from reference TRBV7-9 and TRBJ2-7 gives the full variable domain: DTGVSQNPRHKITKRGQNVTFRCDPISEHNRLYWYRQTLGQGPEFLTYFQNEAQLEKSRLLSDRFSAERPKGSFSTLEIQRTEQGDSAMYLCASSVNSGGAIEQYFGPGTRLTVT.

This clonotype was recorded a few times. V and J are TRBV19 and TRBJ2-3, with D unclear. The CDR3 totals 15 residues. Germline CDR1 LNHDA, CDR2 SQIVND (reference sequence). Trimming removed 5 bases at V and 0 bases at J, with 12 bases between. The CDR3 here is CASSAGATSTDTQYF. CDR3 nucleotide sequence: TGTGCCAGTAGTGCCGGAGCTACTAGCACAGATACGCAGTATTTT.

The chain links TRBV14 to TRBJ2-6, with no clear D. Deletions cut 1 base from V and 2 bases from J, with 15 bases between. Germline V gives CDR1 SGHDN, CDR2 FVKESK. CDR3 size: 18 residues. The CDR3 DNA is TGTGCCAGCAGCCAAGGTGGCGGACCTCTGACTGGGGCCAACGTCCTGACTTTC. Translating it yields CASSQGGGPLTGANVLTF.

The CDR3 region is CASGLDRFMGDEQFF. CDR3 DNA sequence: TGTGCTAGTGGTTTGGACCGATTCATGGGGGATGAGCAGTTCTTC. The rearrangement joins TRBV12-5 to TRBJ2-1; possibly TRBD1 or TRBD2 for D (5 bases each). Germline lookup yields CDR1 LGHNT and CDR2 FRNRAP. V was trimmed by 1 base and J by 8 bases, leaving 15 bases between them. This CDR3 is built from 15 residues.

The table lists this clonotype with many counts. The rearrangement joins TRBV19 to TRBJ1-5; weak D call: TRBD1 (5 bases). V was cut by 2 bases and J by 2 bases, with 10 bases left in between. The germline V gene encodes CDR1 LNHDA and CDR2 SQIVND (reference sequence). The CDR3 runs 15 residues. DNA of the CDR3: TGTGCCAGTAGTATAATCCAGACAGGCAATCAGCCCCAGCATTTT. It specifies CASSIIQTGNQPQHF.

The chain recombines TRBV11-2 with TRBJ2-1, with D hard to call. This CDR3 contains 16 residues. Trimming stripped 5 bases from V and 2 bases from J, with 16 bases between. CDR1 is SGHAT and CDR2 is FQNNGV in the germline V gene. This chain's CDR3 is CASSPRRASTYNEQFF. The CDR3, as DNA: TGTGCCAGCAGCCCGAGAAGGGCCAGCACCTACAATGAGCAGTTCTTC.

On this clonotype: A much larger clone sits a single nucleotide away, making a read error possible. The rearrangement joins TRBV3-1 to TRBJ2-5; TRBD2 aligns across 7 bases. Germline trimming cut 6 bases from V and 3 bases from J; bases unmatched to any gene: 10. The germline V gene has CDR1 LGHDT and CDR2 YNNKEL (reference sequence). The CDR3 runs to 15 residues. CDR3 loop: CASRGGSGYKETQYF. As DNA, the CDR3 is TGTGCCAGCAGGGGGGGGAGCGGGTATAAAGAGACCCAGTACTTC.

V gene TRBV5-5 combines with J gene TRBJ2-5; 11 nucleotides line up with TRBD1. There are 15 residues in the CDR3. V was clipped by 4 bases and J by 4 bases; unmatched bases: 6. Germline lookup yields CDR1 SGHKS and CDR2 YYEKEE (reference sequence). CDR3 residues: CASSAGQGDGETQYF. CDR3 DNA: TGTGCCAGCAGCGCGGGACAGGGGGACGGAGAGACCCAGTACTTC. The full variable domain, in which reference TRBV5-5 and TRBJ2-5 provide the parts outside the CDR3, is DAGVTQSPTHLIKTRGQQVTLRCSPISGHKSVSWYQQVLGQGPQFIFQYYEKEERGRGNFPDRFSARQFPNYSSELNVNALLLGDSALYLCASSAGQGDGETQYFGPGTRLLVL.

The chain uses TRBV19 and TRBJ1-4, with a weak D call TRBD1 (5 bases). V was shortened by 6 bases and J by 10 bases, with 15 bases between the two germline ends. Germline V gene lookup returns CDR1 LNHDA and CDR2 SQIVND (reference sequence). CDR3 length: 13 residues. CDR3 in amino acids: CASSMGDFGKLFF. CDR3 coding DNA: TGTGCCAGTAGCATGGGGGATTTCGGAAAACTGTTTTTT.